The 14 T cell receptor beta chains presented below share a single source sample, sequenced in a study of STAT3 mutations in large granular lymphocyte leukemia (dated by TCRdb to the late 2010s). General findings and caveats noted by the study authors: At least one immunodominant TCRbeta clonotype was present in every T-LGLL patient, and multiple immunodominant subclonotypes appeared in about half of the T-LGLL patients.

Their antigens remain unidentified. The library was made by the immunoSEQ multiplex PCR assay. This immuneACCESS table, as held by TCRdb, lists in-frame sequences with V and J called but not all clones. Of the missing ones, under half trace to an unresolved V gene in checked studies; the others have no known cause. The sample records tens of thousands of clones, less than 95% of which are singletons. The top ten constitute 6% to 6.5% of the sample. Specimen: peripheral blood mononuclear cells. The receptors were gathered from a middle-aged man with T-cell large granular lymphocyte leukemia. Some clones in this sample may be carry-over from other donors' samples. The age is the age at diagnosis.

This chain uses TRBV19 with TRBJ2-7; TRBD1 agrees at 11 bases. CDR3 size: 15 residues. CDR1 and CDR2 (germline): LNHDA, SQIVND (reference sequence). The trim removed 5 bases at V and 0 bases at J, leaving 3 bases unmatched. Here the CDR3 DNA reads TGTGCCAGTAGTCCCGGGACAGGGGGCTCCTACGAGCAGTACTTC. This gives the protein CASSPGTGGSYEQYF.

The chain couples TRBV28 to TRBJ1-2; 8 nucleotides line up with TRBD1. The CDR3 covers 14 residues. Germline V gene lookup returns CDR1 MDHEN and CDR2 SYDVKM. After removal of 2 bases from V and 4 bases from J, the junction contained 3 bases not matched to a gene. The CDR3 region is CASSLLDRAYGYTF. The DNA for the CDR3 is TGTGCCAGCAGTTTACTGGACAGGGCCTATGGCTACACCTTC.

V is TRBV11-2 and J is TRBJ2-5; TRBD2 matches at 8 bases. The CDR3 runs 15 residues. The V gene end was trimmed by 3 bases and the J gene end by 5 bases; junction bases not matched to a gene: 8. Germline assignment: CDR1 SGHAT and CDR2 FQNNGV. The DNA for the CDR3 is TGTGCCAGCAGCTTTGGGACTAGTTTTCTTGAGACCCAGTACTTC. Translating it yields CASSFGTSFLETQYF.

DNA of the CDR3: TGTGCCTGGAGTGTAACAGATGGCTACACCTTC. Translation: CAWSVTDGYTF. The rearrangement joins TRBV30 to TRBJ1-2, with D uncertain. This CDR3 is 11 amino acids long. From germline, CDR1 is GTSNPN and CDR2 SVGIG (reference sequence). V lost 0 bases and J 6 bases, leaving 5 bases between the germline ends. Full variable domain (missing parts from reference TRBV30 and TRBJ1-2): SQTIHQWPATLVQPVGSPLSLECTVEGTSNPNLYWYRQAAGRGLQLLFYSVGIGQISSEVPQNLSASRPQDRQFILSSKKLLLSDSGFYLCAWSVTDGYTFGSGTRLTVV.

The chain employs TRBV6-1 and TRBJ2-7, with D possibly TRBD2 on 6 matching bases. The CDR3 is 14 amino acids. The germline V and J ends were trimmed by 7 bases and 0 bases, with 13 bases remaining between them. CDR1 is MNHNS, CDR2 SASEGT, per germline. The CDR3 sequence: CASTLGGSSYEQYF. The CDR3 DNA reads as TGTGCCAGCACCCTGGGGGGTTCCTCCTACGAGCAGTACTTC.

The chain uses TRBV15 and TRBJ2-7; TRBD1 aligns across 11 bases. V was clipped by 0 bases and J by 10 bases; unmatched bases: 5. Looked up from germline, CDR1 is LNHNV and CDR2 is YYDKDF (reference sequence). This CDR3 region has 14 residues. The CDR3 sequence is CATSRDGQGANQYF. CDR3 sequence (DNA): TGTGCCACCAGCAGAGATGGACAGGGGGCGAATCAGTACTTC.

The chain links TRBV10-3 to TRBJ1-5; D is undetermined. V lost 2 bases and J lost 3, with 11 bases in between. This CDR3 has 15 residues. The germline gives CDR1 ENHRY, CDR2 SYGVKD. The CDR3 region is CAISEQAGINQPQHF. The CDR3 DNA sequence: TGTGCCATCAGTGAGCAGGCAGGCATCAATCAGCCCCAGCATTTT.

V and J are TRBV7-2 and TRBJ2-4; D is perhaps TRBD2 (6 bases). V gave up 5 bases and J gave up 8 bases, with 22 bases separating them. Looked up from germline, CDR1 is SGHTA and CDR2 is FQGNSA. The CDR3 has 16 residues. The CDR3 DNA is TGTGCCAGCAGCCGCAGTGGGGCGGGGCCCGGGCACATTCAGTACTTC. This translates into CASSRSGAGPGHIQYF. The whole variable domain, filled in from reference TRBV7-2 and TRBJ2-4, reads GAGVSQSPSNKVTEKGKDVELRCDPISGHTALYWYRQSLGQGLEFLIYFQGNSAPDKSGLPSDRFSAERTGGSVSTLTIQRTQQEDSAVYLCASSRSGAGPGHIQYFGAGTRLSVL.

The rearrangement uses TRBV5-1 and TRBJ1-1, with TRBD1 matching over 7 bases. The CDR3 extends over 18 amino acids. Germline CDR1 SGHRS, CDR2 YFSETQ. The V gene end was trimmed by 1 base and the J gene end by 1 base; junction bases not matched to a gene: 13. This chain's CDR3 is CASSLRTGTALANTEAFF. The CDR3, as DNA: TGCGCCAGCAGCTTGAGGACCGGGACAGCCTTGGCGAACACTGAAGCTTTCTTT.

The genes are TRBV7-8 and TRBJ2-2; D not resolved. Germline CDR1 SGHVS, CDR2 FQNEAQ. V was cut by 5 bases and J by 2 bases, with 15 bases left in between. The CDR3 loop spans 16 amino acids. The DNA for the CDR3 is TGTGCCAGCAGCCCCCGCATACTCTACAACACCGGGGAGCTGTTTTTT. It yields the protein CASSPRILYNTGELFF.

V gene TRBV9 combines with J gene TRBJ2-3; maybe TRBD1 (6 bases). The CDR3 spans 15 residues. CDR1 is SGDLS and CDR2 is YYNGEE in the germline V gene. V was shortened by 4 bases and J by 6 bases, with 18 bases between the two germline ends. This chain's CDR3 is CASSQGTSRTDTQYF. CDR3 nucleotides: TGTGCCAGCAGCCAAGGGACATCTCGTACGGATACGCAGTATTTT. Based on the CDR3 plus reference TRBV9 and TRBJ2-3, the full variable domain is DSGVTQTPKHLITATGQRVTLRCSPRSGDLSVYWYQQSLDQGLQFLIQYYNGEERAKGNILERFSAQQFPDLHSELNLSSLELGDSALYFCASSQGTSRTDTQYFGPGTRLTVL.

The genes are TRBV5-1 and TRBJ2-3; D not certain. CDR3 length: 15 amino acids. The V and J ends lost 0 bases and 6 bases respectively, with 14 bases between them. Germline V gene sequence: CDR1 SGHRS, CDR2 YFSETQ. CDR3 residues: CASSLADRRTDTQYF. The CDR3 DNA is TGCGCCAGCAGCTTGGCCGATAGGAGAACGGATACGCAGTATTTT.

The chain has TRBV4-3 and TRBJ2-3; D not resolved. V lost 0 bases and J lost 3, with 1 base in between. From germline, CDR1 is LGHNA and CDR2 YSLEER. The CDR3 loop spans 12 amino acids. The CDR3 nucleotides are TGCGCCAGCAGCCAAGATACAGATACGCAGTATTTT. It yields the protein CASSQDTDTQYF.

The V and J genes are TRBV5-4 and TRBJ1-2; 10 bases map to TRBD1. Trimming took 4 bases from V and 3 from J; bases not matched to a gene: 9. Germline CDR1 reads SGHNT; CDR2 reads YYREEE (reference sequence). This CDR3 region has 16 residues. The CDR3 sequence: CASSLGAGTGDYGYTF. As DNA, the CDR3 is TGTGCCAGCAGCCTTGGGGCCGGGACAGGGGACTATGGCTACACCTTC. The complete variable domain, with remaining parts taken from reference TRBV5-4 and TRBJ1-2, reads ETGVTQSPTHLIKTRGQQVTLRCSSQSGHNTVSWYQQALGQGPQFIFQYYREEENGRGNFPPRFSGLQFPNYSSELNVNALELDDSALYLCASSLGAGTGDYGYTFGSGTRLTVV.